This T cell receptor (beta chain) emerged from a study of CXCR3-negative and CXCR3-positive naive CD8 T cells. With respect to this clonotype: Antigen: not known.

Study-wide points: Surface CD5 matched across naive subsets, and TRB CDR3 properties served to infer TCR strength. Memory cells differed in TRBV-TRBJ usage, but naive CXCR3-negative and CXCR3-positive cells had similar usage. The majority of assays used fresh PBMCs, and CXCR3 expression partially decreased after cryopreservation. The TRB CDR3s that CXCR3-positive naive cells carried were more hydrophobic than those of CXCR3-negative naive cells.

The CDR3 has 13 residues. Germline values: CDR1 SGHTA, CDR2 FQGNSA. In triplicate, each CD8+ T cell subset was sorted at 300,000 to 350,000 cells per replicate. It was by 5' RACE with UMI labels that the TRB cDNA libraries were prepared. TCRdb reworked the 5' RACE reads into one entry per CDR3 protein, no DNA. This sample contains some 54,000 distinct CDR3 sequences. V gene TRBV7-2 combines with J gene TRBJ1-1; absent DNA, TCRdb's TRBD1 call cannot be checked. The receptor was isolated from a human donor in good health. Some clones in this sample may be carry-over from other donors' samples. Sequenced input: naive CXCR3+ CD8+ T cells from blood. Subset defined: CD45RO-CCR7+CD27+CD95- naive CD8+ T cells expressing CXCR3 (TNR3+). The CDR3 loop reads CASSLEWGGEAFF.